The entry below gives a single T cell receptor (beta chain) sequence along with its context. This record belongs to a study of blood T cell repertoires in COVID-19. The wider study: The study drew acute and convalescent COVID-19 samples from the United States, Italy and Spain. Nucleic acid was either cDNA or gDNA, and it came from T cells, B-cell-depleted T cells, or PBMCs.

In the original workflow: Amplification from reference gene primers served as the basis for estimated nucleated cell counts. Some clones are missing from TCRdb's copy, which holds only in-frame ones; the method was immunoSEQ multiplex PCR. That table gives V, J and clone size, and the DNA gave D and trimming. Of roughly 230,000 clones in the sample, about 85% were seen once. The CDR3 covers 13 residues. CDR1 ENHRY and CDR2 SYGVKD come from the germline V gene. V gave up 6 bases and J gave up 0 bases; unmatched junction bases: 0. Sequencing was carried out using peripheral blood. This clonotype originated in a man aged 40-49 years with acute or convalescent COVID-19. The chain links TRBV10-3 to TRBJ2-3, with 7 bases identical to TRBD1. For the CDR3, the DNA is TGTGCCATCAGACAGGGGAGCACAGATACGCAGTATTTT. It encodes CAIRQGSTDTQYF.